These 10 T cell receptor beta chains came from one sample sequenced in a study of T cells in Graves' hyperthyroidism and ophthalmopathy. The source material, RNA transcripts, was used to amplify TCR beta CDR3 regions. A first-round RT-PCR of the TCR CDR3 used the HTBI primer set. TCRdb used MiXCR to reprocess the multiplex PCR reads, holding one entry per CDR3 protein. The data show 250,000 to 350,000 distinct CDR3 sequences, with 15% to 20% seen just once and approximately 60% held by the top ten. Source material: blood. These receptors all come from an older woman with Graves' ophthalmopathy.

This clonotype has ten or more counts. V usage is TRBV6-1 and J usage is TRBJ1-1; tentative D call: TRBD1 (6 bases). The V gene lost 4 bases and the J gene lost 5 bases, with 11 bases spanning the gap. Germline V gives CDR1 MNHNS, CDR2 SASEGT. This CDR3 has 13 amino acids. The CDR3 DNA is TGTGCCAGCAGTGGGACAGCTTGGACTGAAGCTTTCTTT. It specifies CASSGTAWTEAFF.

The sample holds many counts of this clonotype. The chain has TRBV18 and TRBJ1-1; a possible D gene is TRBD1 (6 bases). Trimming stripped 2 bases from V and 9 bases from J, with 19 bases between. Germline assignment: CDR1 KGHSH and CDR2 LQKENI. The CDR3 length is 15 residues. The chain's CDR3 is CASSPVGGAATKAFF. CDR3 coding DNA: TGTGCCAGCTCACCAGTGGGGGGGGCCGCGACTAAAGCTTTCTTT.

V and J are TRBV6-1 and TRBJ1-1; D uncertain. The germline V and J ends were trimmed by 1 base and 1 base, with 10 bases remaining between them. Per germline, CDR1 MNHNS and CDR2 SASEGT. The CDR3 loop spans 15 amino acids. The CDR3 DNA follows: TGTGCCAGCAGTGAAGTTCCAGGATCGAACACTGAAGCTTTCTTT. Amino acid sequence: CASSEVPGSNTEAFF.

This clonotype was seen at least ten times. The chain joins TRBV11-2 to TRBJ1-2; perhaps TRBD1 as D (6 bases). The ends were cut back, 6 bases at V and 7 bases at J, with 15 bases in the middle. This CDR3 is built from 13 residues. Germline V gene sequence: CDR1 SGHAT, CDR2 FQNNGV. The CDR3 is CASSSQGSAGYTF. The CDR3, as DNA: TGTGCCAGCAGTTCACAGGGTAGTGCTGGCTACACCTTC. The full variable domain, rest sourced from reference TRBV11-2 and TRBJ1-2, is EAGVAQSPRYKIIEKRQSVAFWCNPISGHATLYWYQQILGQGPKLLIQFQNNGVVDDSQLPKDRFSAERLKGVDSTLKIQPAKLEDSAVYLCASSSQGSAGYTFGSGTRLTVV.

At least ten counts were recorded for this clonotype. V gene TRBV11-2 combines with J gene TRBJ1-5; TRBD1 might be the D (5 bases). The germline gives CDR1 SGHAT, CDR2 FQNNGV. V lost 5 bases and J lost 0, with 8 bases in between. The CDR3 totals 14 residues. The CDR3 reads CASSNGGSNQPQHF. CDR3 sequence (DNA): TGTGCCAGCAGCAACGGGGGTAGCAATCAGCCCCAGCATTTT. Variable domain in full (rest from reference TRBV11-2 and TRBJ1-5): EAGVAQSPRYKIIEKRQSVAFWCNPISGHATLYWYQQILGQGPKLLIQFQNNGVVDDSQLPKDRFSAERLKGVDSTLKIQPAKLEDSAVYLCASSNGGSNQPQHFGDGTRLSIL.

Many counts were recorded for this clonotype. The V and J genes are TRBV20-1 and TRBJ2-7, with D hard to call. The length of the CDR3 is 12 residues. V was pared by 6 bases and J by 5 bases, with 14 bases between. Germline V CDR1 and CDR2: DFQATT, SNEGSKA (reference sequence). CDR3: CSARLRLHEQYF. CDR3 DNA sequence: TGCAGTGCGCGGCTTAGGTTGCACGAGCAGTACTTC.

The V call is TRBV12-3 or TRBV12-4, the J call TRBJ2-3; D remains ambiguous. The CDR3 has 13 residues. V was trimmed by 6 bases and J by 4 bases, leaving 11 bases between them. This CDR3 reads CASSLSRADTQYF. CDR3 nucleotides: TGTGCCAGCAGCCTCTCTAGAGCAGATACGCAGTATTTT.

This clonotype turned up a few times. V and J are TRBV7-2 and TRBJ2-7; possibly TRBD1 for D (5 bases). In germline, CDR1 is SGHTA, CDR2 FQGNSA. There are 15 residues in the CDR3. Trimming pared 5 bases from V and 4 bases from J, leaving 18 bases between. As DNA, the CDR3 is TGTGCCAGCAGCCCCCATTTGAAGGGGATTTACGAGCAGTACTTC. It codes for CASSPHLKGIYEQYF.

This clonotype was counted at least ten times. This chain links TRBV12-3 or TRBV12-4 with TRBJ1-1, with 8 bases aligning to TRBD1. Losses at the gene ends were 5 bases for V and 7 bases for J; bases not matched to a gene: 6. The CDR3 has 13 amino acids. This chain's CDR3 is CASSQGQGLEAFF. The CDR3 region has the DNA TGTGCCAGCAGTCAAGGACAGGGCCTTGAAGCTTTCTTT.

This chain joins TRBV14 and TRBJ2-7; D ambiguous. The CDR3 runs to 13 residues. V was cut by 3 bases and J by 2 bases, with 8 bases left in between. The germline CDR1 and CDR2 sequences are SGHDN and FVKESK. CDR3 protein: CASSHYETYEQYF. The CDR3 region has the DNA TGTGCCAGCAGCCATTACGAAACCTACGAGCAGTACTTC.